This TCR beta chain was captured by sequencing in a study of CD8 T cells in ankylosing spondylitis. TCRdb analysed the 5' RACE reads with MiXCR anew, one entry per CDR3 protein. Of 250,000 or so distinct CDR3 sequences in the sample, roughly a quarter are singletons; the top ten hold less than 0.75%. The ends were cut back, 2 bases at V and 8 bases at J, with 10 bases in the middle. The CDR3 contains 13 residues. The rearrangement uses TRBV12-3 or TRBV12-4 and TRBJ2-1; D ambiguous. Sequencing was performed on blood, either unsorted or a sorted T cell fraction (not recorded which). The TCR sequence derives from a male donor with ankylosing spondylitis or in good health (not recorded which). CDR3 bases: TGTGCCAGCAGTTTATCTGGGTCCTATGAGCAGTTCTTC. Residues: CASSLSGSYEQFF.